This TCR beta chain was found in a study of T cell responses to AZD1222 COVID-19 vaccine. TCRdb's copy holds only in-frame clones and misses some; the assay was immunoSEQ multiplex PCR. Counted here are roughly 200,000 clones, 85% to 95% occurring once; the ten biggest clones make up under 1.1%. Trimming cost V 4 bases and J 1 base, with 8 bases left between them. CDR1 is KGHSH, CDR2 LQKENI, per germline. The CDR3 is 14 amino acids. A remark on this clone: What it binds is not known.

Notes on the study in general: AZD1222 recipients seropositive at baseline numbered only six.

The rearrangement links TRBV18 to TRBJ1-5; D is undetermined. This clonotype was obtained from an adult who received the MenACWY meningococcal vaccine as a control. The sequencing here drew on peripheral blood, taken 28 days after the second dose of the MenACWY control vaccine. The CDR3 reads CASSRGTSNQPQHF. The DNA for the CDR3 is TGTGCCAGCTCACGTGGTACCAGCAATCAGCCCCAGCATTTT.